The rows below give T cell receptor beta chains drawn from one sample of a study of memory CD4+ T cells and cytomegalovirus serostatus. This table comes from immunoSEQ multiplex PCR, and its TCRdb copy is limited to in-frame clones, with some not included. The table has more than 45,000 clones, roughly 78% seen once. Sequenced: memory CD4+ T cells from blood. The receptors here all came from an adult in good health and CMV-seronegative. The CDR3 runs from the conserved cysteine through the conserved F or W. D genes are given only for firm matches. The size entry is marked missing in some rows and otherwise reads once, few, many or a size class.

DNA	CDR3	size	D	V	J
TGCGCCAGCAGCCACGCCCGTCCCGGGACAGGGGGCTCCTACGAGCAGTACTTC	CASSHARPGTGGSYEQYF	.	TRBD1	TRBV4-1	TRBJ2-7
TGTGCCAGCAGTGAACTAGCCAGTGGCACTGAAGCTTTCTTT	CASSELASGTEAFF	.	.	TRBV2	TRBJ1-1
TGTGCCAGCAGTTTGGGCCGGCAGGCCGAAGCCACAGATACGCAGTATTTT	CASSLGRQAEATDTQYF	.	.	TRBV27	TRBJ2-3
TGTGCCAGCAGTGAATTAGCGAGACAGGGTGCCGGGGAGCTGTTTTTT	CASSELARQGAGELFF	.	TRBD1	TRBV2	TRBJ2-2
TGTGCCTGGAGTGTAGGGGGGACAGTCTCCTACGAGCAGTACTTC	CAWSVGGTVSYEQYF	.	.	TRBV30	TRBJ2-7
TGTGCCAGTAGTCTACCGGGACTAGCGACAGATACGCAGTATTTT	CASSLPGLATDTQYF	.	TRBD2	TRBV19	TRBJ2-3
TGTGCCAGCAGTTTTCAGGGGGTTGGAGAAAAACTGTTTTTT	CASSFQGVGEKLFF	once	TRBD1	TRBV27	TRBJ1-4
TGTGCCAGCAGTTTGACAGGACAACTTAGCAATCAGCCCCAGCATTTT	CASSLTGQLSNQPQHF	.	.	TRBV28	TRBJ1-5
TGTGCCTGGAGCGTGAACACTGAAGCTTTCTTT	CAWSVNTEAFF	.	.	TRBV30	TRBJ1-1
TGTGCCAGCAGTGTAGAGGCCATGGGCTATGGCTACACCTTC	CASSVEAMGYGYTF	.	.	TRBV6-1	TRBJ1-2